This TCR beta chain appears in the sequencing data of a study of T cell repertoires in cytomegalovirus infection. By proportion, this clonotype is medium-sized (0.01 to 0.1%). The antigen is unknown. TCRdb independently ran MiXCR on the reads; one entry per CDR3 protein. The table lists a few hundred thousand distinct CDR3 sequences, 22% of them singletons. V was trimmed by 5 bases and J by 7 bases, leaving 12 bases between them. The V gene's germline CDR1 is SGHTA and CDR2 FQGNSA. CDR3 length: 13 amino acids. The sample was cultured PBMCs, taken from culture after CMV antigen stimulation. V is TRBV7-2 and J is TRBJ1-5, with TRBD1 as a possible D gene (5 bases). This receptor was obtained from a human donor in good health (CMV status not recorded). Some clones in this sample may be carry-over from other donors' samples. DNA for the CDR3: TGTGCCAGCAGCCTTAGACAGCAACAGCCCCAGCATTTT. It specifies CASSLRQQQPQHF.